This entry concerns a single T cell receptor (beta chain). Sequencing used immunoSEQ multiplex PCR; TCRdb keeps in-frame clones, though not all of them. Counted here are around 95,000 clones, 90% occurring once; the ten biggest clones make up around 5%. V was cut by 4 bases and J by 4 bases, with 16 bases left in between. Germline V gene data show CDR1 as KGHDR and CDR2 as SFDVKD. The CDR3 spans 16 residues. The sample originates from a study of blood T cell repertoires in COVID-19. This receptor was obtained from a man aged 50-59 years with acute or convalescent COVID-19. Sequencing input: peripheral blood. J is TRBJ1-5 and V is TRBV24-1, with D perhaps TRBD1 (6 bases). The CDR3 DNA reads TGTGCCACCAGTGACGGGACATCCGATTGGAATCAGCCCCAGCATTTT. Its protein is CATSDGTSDWNQPQHF.